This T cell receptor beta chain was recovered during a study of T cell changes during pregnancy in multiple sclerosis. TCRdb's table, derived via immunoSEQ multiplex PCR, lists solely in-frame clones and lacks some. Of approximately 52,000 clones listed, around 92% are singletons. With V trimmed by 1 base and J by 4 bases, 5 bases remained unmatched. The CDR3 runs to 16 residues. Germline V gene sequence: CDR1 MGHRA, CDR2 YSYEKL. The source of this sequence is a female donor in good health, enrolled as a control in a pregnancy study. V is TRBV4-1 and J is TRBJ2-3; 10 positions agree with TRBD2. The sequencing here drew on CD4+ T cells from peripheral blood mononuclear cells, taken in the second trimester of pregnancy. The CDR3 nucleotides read TGCGCCAGCAGCCAAGTTTCTAGCGGGGGAGCAGATACGCAGTATTTT. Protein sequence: CASSQVSSGGADTQYF.